The entry below describes one TCR beta chain. Original methodology: Reference gene primer amplification in the assay estimated nucleated cell counts. TCRdb keeps only in-frame clones here, not all; method: immunoSEQ multiplex PCR. V and J calls and clone size come straight from that table; D and trimming were deduced from the DNA. Altogether some 83,000 clones are present, 80% being singletons, with the ten largest covering more than 5%. The data stem from a study of blood T cell repertoires in COVID-19. This CDR3 has 15 amino acids. With 4 bases clipped from V and 9 bases from J, the junction kept 9 bases outside the gene matches. CDR1 SGHTA and CDR2 FQGNSA come from the germline V gene.

This clonotype originated in a man aged 55-75 years with active or convalescent COVID-19. Sequenced: peripheral blood. The chain joins TRBV7-2 to TRBJ1-6, with 7 positions matching TRBD1. CDR3 amino acids: CASSYGTVGSSPLHF. CDR3 nucleotide sequence: TGTGCCAGCAGCTACGGGACAGTAGGATCTTCACCCCTCCACTTT. The full variable domain, completed using reference TRBV7-2 and TRBJ1-6, is GAGVSQSPSNKVTEKGKDVELRCDPISGHTALYWYRQSLGQGLEFLIYFQGNSAPDKSGLPSDRFSAERTGGSVSTLTIQRTQQEDSAVYLCASSYGTVGSSPLHFGNGTRLTVT.